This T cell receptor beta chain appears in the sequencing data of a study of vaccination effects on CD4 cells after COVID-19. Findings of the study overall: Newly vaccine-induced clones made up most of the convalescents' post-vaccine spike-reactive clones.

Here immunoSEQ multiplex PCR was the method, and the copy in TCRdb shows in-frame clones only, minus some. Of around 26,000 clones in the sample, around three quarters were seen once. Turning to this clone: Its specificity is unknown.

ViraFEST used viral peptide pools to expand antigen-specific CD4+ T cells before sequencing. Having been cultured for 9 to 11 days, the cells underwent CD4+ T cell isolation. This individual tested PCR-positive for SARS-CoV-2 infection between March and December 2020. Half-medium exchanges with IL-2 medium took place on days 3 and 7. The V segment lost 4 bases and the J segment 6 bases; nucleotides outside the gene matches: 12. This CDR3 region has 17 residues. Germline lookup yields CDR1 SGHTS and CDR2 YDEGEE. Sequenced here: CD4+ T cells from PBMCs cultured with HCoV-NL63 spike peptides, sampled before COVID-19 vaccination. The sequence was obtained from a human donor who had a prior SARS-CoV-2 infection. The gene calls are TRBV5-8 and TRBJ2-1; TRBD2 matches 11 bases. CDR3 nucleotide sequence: TGTGCCAGCAGCGTTCACGTGACTAGCGGGGCTGTCAATGAGCAGTTCTTC. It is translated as CASSVHVTSGAVNEQFF.